This T cell receptor beta chain originates from a study of T cell repertoires in cytomegalovirus infection. On the study more broadly: Recently identified HLA-C-restricted and well-studied HLA-B-restricted CMV epitopes were used. Shared public TCR beta signatures pointed to both CMV infection and a matching HLA type. Notes on the study in general: The study found HLA-C-restricted CMV-specific TCR beta clonotypes dominating the ex vivo response. Summed frequency of shared TCR beta families picked out CMV carriers who also had the relevant HLA.

As to this clonotype: What it recognizes is unknown.

TCRdb reprocessed the reads via MiXCR and lists one record per CDR3 protein. The sample contains 350,000 to 400,000 distinct CDR3 sequences, about 35% of which appear only once. CDR3 length: 20 residues. Germline V lookup: CDR1 KGHDR, CDR2 SFDVKD. The V end was cut by 2 bases, the J end by 0 bases, with 22 bases between. The clonotype originates from a human donor in good health (CMV status not recorded). Some clones in this sample may be carry-over from other donors' samples. The chain joins TRBV24-1 to TRBJ2-1, with D perhaps given as TRBD1 or TRBD2 (5 bases each). The specimen comprised cultured PBMCs, sampled from culture after CMV antigen stimulation. CDR3 protein: CATSDSGVGTRRISYNEQFF. CDR3 bases: TGTGCCACCAGTGATTCCGGGGTGGGGACCCGACGAATCTCCTACAATGAGCAGTTCTTC.